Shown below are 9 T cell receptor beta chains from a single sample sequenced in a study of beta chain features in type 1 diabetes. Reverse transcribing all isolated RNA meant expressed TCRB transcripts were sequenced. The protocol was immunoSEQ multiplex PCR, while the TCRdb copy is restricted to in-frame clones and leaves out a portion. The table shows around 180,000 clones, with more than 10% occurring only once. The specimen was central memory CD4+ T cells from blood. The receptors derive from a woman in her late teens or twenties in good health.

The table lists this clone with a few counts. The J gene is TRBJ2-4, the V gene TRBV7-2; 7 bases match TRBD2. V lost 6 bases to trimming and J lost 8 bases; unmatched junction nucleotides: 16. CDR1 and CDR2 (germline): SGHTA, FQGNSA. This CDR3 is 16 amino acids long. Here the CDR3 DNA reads TGTGCCAGCAGTCCCTCGCGGAGGGAGGGGTCGGACATTCAGTACTTC. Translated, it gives CASSPSRREGSDIQYF.

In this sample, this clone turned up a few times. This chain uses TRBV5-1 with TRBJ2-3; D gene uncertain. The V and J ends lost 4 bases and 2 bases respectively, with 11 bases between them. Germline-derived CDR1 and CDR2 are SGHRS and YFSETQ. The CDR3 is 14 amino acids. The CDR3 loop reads CASSPTVYTDTQYF. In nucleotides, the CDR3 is TGCGCCAGCAGCCCCACGGTGTACACAGATACGCAGTATTTT.

CDR3 DNA: TGTGCCAGCACGGGGGACAGGGGTAGCTCCTACGAGCAGTACTTC. The encoded protein is CASTGDRGSSYEQYF. This chain connects TRBV28 to TRBJ2-7; 10 bases are a match to TRBD1. The length of the CDR3 is 15 residues. CDR1 and CDR2 from the germline V gene are MDHEN and SYDVKM. The J segment lost 0 bases and the V segment lost 7 bases, leaving 6 bases of the junction unmatched.

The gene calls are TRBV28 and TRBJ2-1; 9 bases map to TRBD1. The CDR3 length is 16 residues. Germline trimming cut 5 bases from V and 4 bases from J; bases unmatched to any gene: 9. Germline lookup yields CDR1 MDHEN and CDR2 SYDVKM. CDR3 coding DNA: TGTGCCAGCAGTCGCTGGGGACAGGGAAAGTACAATGAGCAGTTCTTC. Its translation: CASSRWGQGKYNEQFF.

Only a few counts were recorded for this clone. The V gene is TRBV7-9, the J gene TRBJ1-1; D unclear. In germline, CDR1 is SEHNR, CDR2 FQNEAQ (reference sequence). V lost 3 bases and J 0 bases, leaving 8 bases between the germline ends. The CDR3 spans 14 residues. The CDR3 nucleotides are TGTGCCAGCAGCTTGAGGGTGGTGAACACTGAAGCTTTCTTT. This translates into CASSLRVVNTEAFF.

The CDR3 DNA sequence: TGCGCCAGCAGCTTGGAAACTAGCACAGATACGCAGTATTTT. Translating it yields CASSLETSTDTQYF. The V gene is TRBV5-1, the J gene TRBJ2-3; D ambiguous. The CDR3 extends over 14 amino acids. Trimming removed 0 bases at V and 0 bases at J, with 5 bases between. CDR1 and CDR2 from the germline V gene are SGHRS and YFSETQ.

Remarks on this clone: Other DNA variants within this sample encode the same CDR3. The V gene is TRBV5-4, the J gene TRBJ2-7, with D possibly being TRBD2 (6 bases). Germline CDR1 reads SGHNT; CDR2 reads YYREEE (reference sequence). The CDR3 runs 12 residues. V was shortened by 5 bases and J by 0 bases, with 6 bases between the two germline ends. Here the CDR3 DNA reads TGTGCCAGCAGGCGGGACTCCTACGAGCAGTACTTC. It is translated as CASRRDSYEQYF.

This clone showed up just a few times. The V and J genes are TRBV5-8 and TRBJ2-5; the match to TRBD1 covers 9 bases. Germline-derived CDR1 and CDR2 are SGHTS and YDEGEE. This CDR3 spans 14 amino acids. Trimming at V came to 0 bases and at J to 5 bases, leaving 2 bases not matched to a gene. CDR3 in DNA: TGTGCCAGCAGCTTGGTAACAGGGGGCGAGACCCAGTACTTC. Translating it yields CASSLVTGGETQYF.

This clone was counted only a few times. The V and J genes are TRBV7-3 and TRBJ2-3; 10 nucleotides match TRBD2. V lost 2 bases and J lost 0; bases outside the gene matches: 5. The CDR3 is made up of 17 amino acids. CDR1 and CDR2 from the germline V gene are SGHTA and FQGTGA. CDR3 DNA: TGTGCCAGCAGCTTACATGAACTAGCGGGAAGCACAGATACGCAGTATTTT. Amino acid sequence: CASSLHELAGSTDTQYF. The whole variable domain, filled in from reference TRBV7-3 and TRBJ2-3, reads GAGVSQTPSNKVTEKGKYVELRCDPISGHTALYWYRQSLGQGPEFLIYFQGTGAADDSGLPNDRFFAVRPEGSVSTLKIQRTERGDSAVYLCASSLHELAGSTDTQYFGPGTRLTVL.